This paragraph reports one T cell receptor (beta chain). Its target is not known. These data come from a study of identical twins' blood T cells. Notes on the study in general: Each donor's most abundant TCRbeta clonotypes shared more CDR3 sequences with her twin than unrelated donors.

TCRdb re-analysed the 5' RACE reads in MiXCR, keeping a single row per CDR3 protein. The sample carries hundreds of thousands of distinct CDR3 sequences, 28% recorded once. The CDR3 loop spans 15 amino acids. Trimming shortened V by 6 bases and J by 1 base, and 17 bases separated the two germline ends. Per germline, CDR1 DFQATT and CDR2 SNEGSKA (reference sequence). The chain couples TRBV20-1 to TRBJ2-3; D not resolved. The TCR originated in a woman aged 18 to 55 in good health. The material sequenced was PBMCs. The CDR3: CSAPLGVFRTDTQYF. The CDR3 DNA sequence: TGCAGTGCCCCTTTGGGCGTATTCCGCACAGATACGCAGTATTTT.